Sequencing of this TCR beta chain was carried out in a study of CD8 T cells in ankylosing spondylitis. As for this clonotype: Its antigen remains unidentified.

Study conclusions and caveats: Reactive arthritis synovial fluid and blood previously showed some of these motif variants. Reportedly, significant enrichment of disease-linked clones occurred in matched ankylosing spondylitis synovial fluid. Roughly eight highly homologous variants made up a TCR beta motif that seemed to typify ankylosing spondylitis blood.

Germline assignment: CDR1 SNHLY and CDR2 FYNNEI. V was clipped by 4 bases and J by 3 bases, with 10 bases between them. CDR3 size: 13 residues. A quantitative 5'-RACE method, one with molecular barcodes, was used to make TCR beta libraries. One entry per CDR3 protein results from TCRdb running MiXCR on the 5' RACE reads. Of roughly 370,000 distinct CDR3 sequences listed, under 25% were seen once; the top ten hold roughly a sixth. V and J are TRBV2 and TRBJ2-7; D not resolved. This TCR derives from a male donor with ankylosing spondylitis. Sample: blood, either unsorted or a sorted T cell fraction (not recorded which). CDR3 sequence: CASSVRHFYEQYF. The CDR3, as DNA: TGTGCCAGCAGTGTCAGACACTTCTACGAGCAGTACTTC. Full variable domain (missing parts from reference TRBV2 and TRBJ2-7): EPEVTQTPSHQVTQMGQEVILRCVPISNHLYFYWYRQILGQKVEFLVSFYNNEISEKSEIFDDQFSVERPDGSNFTLKIRSTKLEDSAMYFCASSVRHFYEQYFGPGTRLTVT.